Shown below are 26 T cell receptor beta chains from a single sample sequenced in a study of T-cell memory formation after mild COVID-19. TCRdb used MiXCR to reprocess the 5' RACE reads, holding one entry per CDR3 protein. The sample contains 95,000 to 110,000 distinct CDR3 sequences, approximately 15% of which appear only once. The sequencing input was PBMCs or a T cell subset sorted from them (not recorded which). Receptors originate from a man in his late teens or twenties who had mild COVID-19 (a few samples of this study predate the infection). Cell type and time point are not known.

This clonotype appeared a few times. The chain uses TRBV5-1 and TRBJ2-1, with a possible D match to TRBD1 (6 bases). Germline V lookup: CDR1 SGHRS, CDR2 YFSETQ. The CDR3 is made up of 15 amino acids. The V and J ends lost 2 bases and 2 bases respectively, with 11 bases between them. The CDR3 nucleotides read TGCGCCAGCAGCTTATTTGGGGGCGCCTACAATGAGCAGTTCTTC. Encoded protein: CASSLFGGAYNEQFF.

This clonotype showed up just a few times. V is TRBV27 and J is TRBJ1-5; D unresolved. With 5 bases removed from V and 0 bases from J, the gap between germline ends came to 5 bases. The germline CDR1 and CDR2 sequences are MNHEY and SMNVEV (reference sequence). This CDR3 contains 13 residues. The CDR3 region has the DNA TGTGCCAGCAGTAGGAATAGCAATCAGCCCCAGCATTTT. This codes for CASSRNSNQPQHF.

The chain joins TRBV21-1 to TRBJ1-5; TRBD1, the table's D call, lacks a check against the DNA. TRBV21-1 is a pseudogene segment. The CDR3 spans 12 residues. Here the CDR3 reads CASSPTGRPQHF. The CDR3 nucleotides are TGTGCCAGCAGCCCGACAGGGAGGCCCCAGCATTTT.

This clonotype was observed many times. V gene TRBV7-9 combines with J gene TRBJ2-4; TRBD1 agrees at 8 bases. Germline V CDR1 and CDR2: SEHNR, FQNEAQ (reference sequence). This CDR3 contains 12 residues. V shed 5 bases and J 10 bases; nucleotides not matched to a gene: 4. The CDR3 region has the DNA TGTGCCAGCAGCGTGGGACAGGCAATTCAGTACTTC. It codes for CASSVGQAIQYF.

This clonotype occurred a few times. This rearrangement joins TRBV4-3 to TRBJ2-1; no reliable D call. CDR1 and CDR2 (germline): LGHNA, YSLEER. Trimming stripped 3 bases from V and 5 bases from J, with 14 bases between. The CDR3 sequence is 15 residues long. The CDR3 DNA reads as TGCGCCAGCAGCCACTACCGGGCCCAGAACAATGAGCAGTTCTTC. It is translated as CASSHYRAQNNEQFF.

This clonotype occurred a few times. The rearrangement links TRBV7-3 to TRBJ2-2; D perhaps matches TRBD2 (7 bases). Looked up from germline, CDR1 is SGHTA and CDR2 is FQGTGA. The V gene lost 4 bases and the J gene lost 7 bases, with 16 bases spanning the gap. The CDR3 runs 15 residues. Here the CDR3 DNA reads TGTGCCAGCAGCTCCCCCGCGGGGGCCGGCGGGGAGCTGTTTTTT. Translation gives CASSSPAGAGGELFF.

The V and J genes are TRBV7-9 and TRBJ1-1, with D uncertain. Trimming removed 3 bases from V and 1 base from J, with 3 bases in between. Germline V gene lookup returns CDR1 SEHNR and CDR2 FQNEAQ (reference sequence). This CDR3 comprises 12 residues. The CDR3: CASSFPNTEAFF. CDR3 sequence (DNA): TGTGCCAGCAGCTTCCCGAACACTGAAGCTTTCTTT.

This clonotype has a count of ten or more. V is TRBV4-1 and J is TRBJ2-1; 13 bases are shared with TRBD2. The CDR3 runs 16 residues. In germline, CDR1 is MGHRA, CDR2 YSYEKL. V lost 5 bases to trimming and J lost 4 bases; unmatched junction nucleotides: 5. CDR3 in DNA: TGCGCCAGCAGCTCACGGACTAGCGGGGGATACAATGAGCAGTTCTTC. The encoded protein is CASSSRTSGGYNEQFF.

The sample holds many counts of this clonotype. This chain uses TRBV5-4 with TRBJ2-1; the match to TRBD2 covers 11 bases. The CDR3 length is 16 residues. V shed 4 bases and J 8 bases; nucleotides not matched to a gene: 11. The V gene's germline CDR1 is SGHNT and CDR2 YYREEE (reference sequence). This CDR3 reads CASSPILAGGQDEQFF. The DNA for the CDR3 is TGTGCCAGCAGCCCTATATTAGCGGGGGGGCAGGATGAGCAGTTCTTC.

Only a few counts were recorded for this clonotype. The chain combines TRBV4-3 with TRBJ1-1; a weak D match, TRBD1 (6 bases). Trimming shortened V by 1 base and J by 1 base, and 19 bases separated the two germline ends. Germline lookup yields CDR1 LGHNA and CDR2 YSLEER. CDR3 length: 18 residues. The chain's CDR3 is CASSQATGARIRNTEAFF. DNA for the CDR3: TGCGCCAGCAGCCAAGCTACGGGGGCGCGGATAAGGAACACTGAAGCTTTCTTT.

V usage is TRBV30 and J usage is TRBJ2-2, with 8 bases identical to TRBD1. V lost 5 bases and J lost 4; bases outside the gene matches: 6. The CDR3 length is 14 residues. Germline CDR1 reads GTSNPN; CDR2 reads SVGIG (reference sequence). The CDR3 DNA is TGTGCCTGGGGGCAGGGGGCTTTCACCGGGGAGCTGTTTTTT. Residues: CAWGQGAFTGELFF.

This clonotype was counted only a few times. V and J are TRBV5-1 and TRBJ1-1; D gene uncertain. This CDR3 spans 14 amino acids. Germline V gene sequence: CDR1 SGHRS, CDR2 YFSETQ. Trimming shortened V by 4 bases and J by 0 bases, and 10 bases separated the two germline ends. DNA of the CDR3: TGCGCCAGCAGCCCGTGGTCCATGAACACTGAAGCTTTCTTT. Encoded protein: CASSPWSMNTEAFF.

This chain uses TRBV7-9 with TRBJ2-2; a possible D gene is TRBD1 (5 bases). Germline assignment: CDR1 SEHNR and CDR2 FQNEAQ (reference sequence). The CDR3 runs to 16 residues. V lost 2 bases and J lost 4, with 14 bases in between. This CDR3 is CASSLYRSTGTGELFF. CDR3 bases: TGTGCCAGCAGCTTATACAGGAGTACTGGCACCGGGGAGCTGTTTTTT.

The V gene is TRBV6-2 or TRBV6-3, the J gene TRBJ1-1; perhaps TRBD1 as D (5 bases). V was pared by 5 bases and J by 6 bases, with 22 bases between. Germline V gene lookup returns CDR1 MNHEY and CDR2 SVGEGT. CDR3 length: 16 amino acids. The CDR3 DNA sequence: TGTGCCAGCAGTGCCAGGGATTTTCCGTTCTTCCCTGAAGCTTTCTTT. It codes for CASSARDFPFFPEAFF.

In this sample, this clonotype turned up a few times. The chain links TRBV5-1 to TRBJ2-1; D possibly corresponds to TRBD2 (7 bases). The CDR3 is 15 amino acids. Trimming took 0 bases from V and 8 from J, leaving 15 bases between them. Per the germline V gene, CDR1 is SGHRS and CDR2 is YFSETQ. DNA of the CDR3: TGCGCCAGCAGCTTGGAGGGGGGGATCTGGGATGAGCAGTTCTTC. Protein sequence: CASSLEGGIWDEQFF.

This clonotype was counted at least ten times. This chain uses TRBV4-1 with TRBJ1-1; D is unresolved. This CDR3 spans 11 amino acids. Germline loops: CDR1 MGHRA, CDR2 YSYEKL. V lost 8 bases and J 5 bases, leaving 9 bases between the germline ends. The DNA for the CDR3 is TGCGCCAGCCGTTCGGTGACTGAAGCTTTCTTT. The encoded protein is CASRSVTEAFF.

This clonotype was recorded a few times. This chain connects TRBV5-5 to TRBJ2-1; weak D call: TRBD2 (6 bases). This CDR3 contains 16 residues. Trimming removed 2 bases from V and 0 bases from J, with 12 bases in between. Germline loops: CDR1 SGHKS, CDR2 YYEKEE (reference sequence). CDR3 sequence reads: CASSFFTRGSYNEQFF. In DNA, the CDR3 is TGTGCCAGCAGCTTCTTTACGCGGGGCTCCTACAATGAGCAGTTCTTC.

J is TRBJ1-2 and V is TRBV9; D may be TRBD1 (6 bases). The CDR3 sequence is 13 residues long. V lost 4 bases to trimming and J lost 6 bases, with 13 bases between them. The V gene's germline CDR1 is SGDLS and CDR2 YYNGEE. The CDR3 region is CASSSTGSHGYTF. As DNA, the CDR3 is TGTGCCAGCAGCAGCACAGGGAGCCATGGCTACACCTTC.

The V gene is TRBV2, the J gene TRBJ2-1; a weak D match, TRBD1 (6 bases). This CDR3 spans 12 amino acids. From germline, CDR1 is SNHLY and CDR2 FYNNEI. Trimming left V 4 bases short and J 5 bases short, with 6 bases between. In nucleotides, the CDR3 is TGTGCCAGCAGTGGGACAGACAATGAGCAGTTCTTC. It yields the protein CASSGTDNEQFF.

This clonotype has more than one count but fewer than ten. The J gene is TRBJ2-7, the V gene TRBV7-6; tentatively, D is TRBD2 (6 bases). This CDR3 contains 12 residues. With 6 bases removed from V and 5 bases from J, the gap between germline ends came to 11 bases. Per germline, CDR1 SGHVS and CDR2 FNYEAQ. CDR3 in amino acids: CASSQPGDEQYF. DNA of the CDR3: TGTGCCAGCAGTCAACCGGGAGACGAGCAGTACTTC.

This clonotype was observed a few times. The gene calls are TRBV5-1 and TRBJ2-3; TRBD1 agrees at 7 bases. The CDR3 is 15 amino acids. The V gene's germline CDR1 is SGHRS and CDR2 YFSETQ. Trimming took 4 bases from V and 0 from J; bases not matched to a gene: 5. CDR3 protein: CASSPGTASTDTQYF. For the CDR3, the DNA is TGCGCCAGCAGCCCCGGGACAGCTAGCACAGATACGCAGTATTTT.

This chain connects TRBV18 to TRBJ2-1; tentatively, D is TRBD2 (6 bases). V lost 0 bases and J 0 bases, leaving 6 bases between the germline ends. Germline V gene sequence: CDR1 KGHSH, CDR2 LQKENI. The CDR3 runs 15 residues. The chain's CDR3 is CASSPPGGSYNEQFF. The CDR3 DNA reads TGTGCCAGCTCACCACCGGGGGGCTCCTACAATGAGCAGTTCTTC.

This clonotype occurred many times. The V and J genes are TRBV7-3 and TRBJ1-1; D might be TRBD1 (6 bases). This CDR3 comprises 15 residues. Germline CDR1 is SGHTA and CDR2 is FQGTGA. Trimming took off 4 bases at V and 4 bases at J, with 16 bases between the two ends. DNA for the CDR3: TGTGCCAGCAGCTCAGCCGCAGGGGAGCGCACTGAAGCTTTCTTT. This encodes CASSSAAGERTEAFF.

In this sample, this clonotype turned up a few times. The rearrangement joins TRBV5-4 to TRBJ2-1, with a tentative D call TRBD2 (6 bases). The CDR3 spans 15 residues. Germline assignment: CDR1 SGHNT and CDR2 YYREEE (reference sequence). The V end lost 3 bases, the J end lost 6 bases, and 16 bases lay between the germline ends. In DNA form, the CDR3 reads TGTGCCAGCAGCTATAGCGGAGTCTGGGTCAATGAGCAGTTCTTC. Its protein is CASSYSGVWVNEQFF. The full variable domain, in which reference TRBV5-4 and TRBJ2-1 provide the parts outside the CDR3, is ETGVTQSPTHLIKTRGQQVTLRCSSQSGHNTVSWYQQALGQGPQFIFQYYREEENGRGNFPPRFSGLQFPNYSSELNVNALELDDSALYLCASSYSGVWVNEQFFGPGTRLTVL.

This clonotype came up a few times. The rearrangement links TRBV20-1 to TRBJ2-7; 10 nucleotides line up with TRBD2. This CDR3 has 14 amino acids. The germline V gene has CDR1 DFQATT and CDR2 SNEGSKA (reference sequence). Losses at the gene ends were 6 bases for V and 5 bases for J; bases not matched to a gene: 10. CDR3 DNA: TGCAGTGCAAAAGGGACTAGCGATCGGCACGAGCAGTACGTC. Amino acids: CSAKGTSDRHEQYV.

This sequence joins TRBV27 and TRBJ2-1; 8 bases map to TRBD1. Germline trimming cut 3 bases from V and 5 bases from J; bases unmatched to any gene: 6. The CDR3 is 15 residues long. In germline, CDR1 is MNHEY, CDR2 SMNVEV (reference sequence). The chain's CDR3 is CASSLNRGTNNEQFF. The CDR3 DNA reads TGTGCCAGCAGTTTGAACAGGGGGACCAACAATGAGCAGTTCTTC.